The next 20 T cell receptor beta chains were all read from a single sample in a study of cytomegalovirus exposure and HLA in healthy donors. PCR was performed using 60 Vbeta and 13 Jbeta primers. Assay used: immunoSEQ multiplex PCR; TCRdb lists only in-frame clones, some missing. The table shows about 160,000 clones, with about 80% occurring only once. The sample consisted of PBMCs. These TCRs come from a man between 18 and 29 years old in good health and CMV-seropositive.

The chain uses TRBV7-9 and TRBJ1-5; 8 nucleotides line up with TRBD1. This CDR3 has 17 residues. Per germline, CDR1 SEHNR and CDR2 FQNEAQ (reference sequence). Losses at the gene ends were 2 bases for V and 3 bases for J; bases not matched to a gene: 9. The CDR3 sequence: CASSLYDRGADNQPQHF. Written as DNA, the CDR3 is TGTGCCAGCAGCTTATATGACAGGGGTGCAGACAATCAGCCCCAGCATTTT.

The V and J genes are TRBV15 and TRBJ2-7; TRBD2 might be the D (6 bases). V lost 5 bases to trimming and J lost 4 bases, with 15 bases between them. The CDR3 totals 14 residues. Germline lookup yields CDR1 LNHNV and CDR2 YYDKDF (reference sequence). The CDR3 loop is CATSEGLVAYEQYF. Written as DNA, the CDR3 is TGTGCCACCAGCGAGGGACTCGTCGCATACGAGCAGTACTTC.

The chain uses TRBV4-3 and TRBJ2-2, with D perhaps matching TRBD1 (5 bases). The V and J ends lost 0 bases and 2 bases respectively, with 7 bases between them. CDR1 and CDR2 (germline): LGHNA, YSLEER. This CDR3 has 15 residues. CDR3 DNA: TGCGCCAGCAGCCAAGACGACAGAAACACCGGGGAGCTGTTTTTT. Its translation is CASSQDDRNTGELFF.

The gene calls are TRBV30 and TRBJ1-6; D is ambiguous. The germline gives CDR1 GTSNPN, CDR2 SVGIG (reference sequence). The CDR3 loop spans 13 amino acids. V was trimmed by 2 bases and J by 7 bases, leaving 9 bases between them. The CDR3 DNA sequence: TGTGCCTGGAGTACTGGAGTCAATTCACCCCTCCACTTT. Residues: CAWSTGVNSPLHF. The full variable domain, with the rest looked up from reference TRBV30 and TRBJ1-6, is SQTIHQWPATLVQPVGSPLSLECTVEGTSNPNLYWYRQAAGRGLQLLFYSVGIGQISSEVPQNLSASRPQDRQFILSSKKLLLSDSGFYLCAWSTGVNSPLHFGNGTRLTVT.

The chain carries TRBV10-2 and TRBJ2-5; D gene unclear. V was clipped by 2 bases and J by 9 bases, with 7 bases between them. The CDR3 loop spans 11 amino acids. Germline CDR1 is WSHSY and CDR2 is SAAADI. CDR3 sequence reads: CASSERGAQYF. CDR3 nucleotide sequence: TGCGCCAGCAGTGAGCGAGGAGCCCAGTACTTC.

The chain links TRBV9 to TRBJ2-1, with D uncertain. Trimming shortened V by 0 bases and J by 3 bases, and 10 bases separated the two germline ends. The CDR3 length is 15 residues. The germline V gene encodes CDR1 SGDLS and CDR2 YYNGEE. As DNA, the CDR3 is TGTGCCAGCAGCGTAGATCGCGGTGTCTACAATGAGCAGTTCTTC. As protein: CASSVDRGVYNEQFF.

This clone appeared once. In DNA form, the CDR3 reads TGTGCCAGCAGCCACCAGGACAGGAGATCAGGCGGGGAGCTGTTTTTT. Translated: CASSHQDRRSGGELFF. This chain uses TRBV4-2 with TRBJ2-2, with TRBD1 identical over 7 bases. Germline loops: CDR1 LGHNA, CDR2 YNFKEQ. The V segment lost 3 bases and the J segment 7 bases; nucleotides outside the gene matches: 11. The CDR3 has 16 residues.

V gene TRBV5-6 combines with J gene TRBJ1-5, with D unclear. The CDR3 runs to 14 residues. Trimming took off 4 bases at V and 2 bases at J, with 10 bases between the two ends. Germline lookup yields CDR1 SGHDT and CDR2 YYEEEE. The CDR3 region is CASSQLVGNQPQHF. The CDR3 DNA sequence: TGTGCCAGCAGCCAACTAGTGGGCAATCAGCCCCAGCATTTT.

This chain joins TRBV5-6 and TRBJ1-4; the D gene is possibly TRBD1 (6 bases). Looked up from germline, CDR1 is SGHDT and CDR2 is YYEEEE. Trimming took 6 bases from V and 5 from J, leaving 11 bases between them. The CDR3 runs 13 residues. The CDR3 nucleotides read TGTGCCAGCAATCGGGGGGCCAATGAAAAACTGTTTTTT. Protein sequence: CASNRGANEKLFF.

The chain is built from TRBV15 and TRBJ2-7; possible D gene TRBD2, 6 bases. V gave up 1 base and J gave up 6 bases, with 13 bases separating them. CDR3 length equals 14 residues. Germline values: CDR1 LNHNV, CDR2 YYDKDF (reference sequence). CDR3: CATSRAGKEGEQYF. CDR3 coding DNA: TGTGCCACCAGCAGAGCAGGGAAGGAGGGCGAGCAGTACTTC.

The CDR3 sequence is CASSYDAGRVNTGELFF. CDR3 nucleotides: TGCGCCAGCAGCTACGACGCGGGACGGGTGAACACCGGGGAGCTGTTTTTT. The chain joins TRBV5-1 to TRBJ2-2, with D maybe TRBD2 (6 bases). Germline V gene sequence: CDR1 SGHRS, CDR2 YFSETQ. The CDR3 is 17 amino acids. Trimming cost V 3 bases and J 1 base, with 16 bases left between them. Filled out from reference TRBV5-1 and TRBJ2-2, the complete variable domain reads KAGVTQTPRYLIKTRGQQVTLSCSPISGHRSVSWYQQTPGQGLQFLFEYFSETQRNKGNFPGRFSGRQFSNSRSEMNVSTLELGDSALYLCASSYDAGRVNTGELFFGEGSRLTVL.

This clone is a singleton in its sample. V is TRBV18 and J is TRBJ2-2, with 12 bases lining up with TRBD2. Trimming at V came to 2 bases and at J to 3 bases, leaving 1 base not matched to a gene. The CDR3 sequence is 16 residues long. Germline V gene data show CDR1 as KGHSH and CDR2 as LQKENI. Here the CDR3 DNA reads TGTGCCAGCTCACCAACTAGCGGGAGGCACACCGGGGAGCTGTTTTTT. Protein sequence: CASSPTSGRHTGELFF.

This clone was picked up a small number of times. The chain recombines TRBV11-3 with TRBJ1-1; D remains ambiguous. CDR3 length equals 13 residues. From germline, CDR1 is SGHNT and CDR2 YENEEA. Trimming removed 3 bases at V and 5 bases at J, with 10 bases between. CDR3 DNA sequence: TGTGCCAGCAGCTTGGAGGGTGGGACTGAAGCTTTCTTT. Protein: CASSLEGGTEAFF.

The gene calls are TRBV27 and TRBJ2-2; D is perhaps TRBD2 (5 bases). This CDR3 has 14 residues. Germline CDR1 and CDR2: MNHEY and SMNVEV (reference sequence). Trimming left V 6 bases short and J 7 bases short, with 15 bases between. Written as DNA, the CDR3 is TGTGCCAGCAGCCTCGGACTCCCCCTCGGGGAGCTGTTTTTT. Its translation is CASSLGLPLGELFF.

CDR3 in DNA: TGTGCCAGCATTCCTACTCGGGGCACTGAAGCTTTCTTT. Amino acids: CASIPTRGTEAFF. The gene calls are TRBV6-5 and TRBJ1-1, with D unresolved. The germline V and J ends were trimmed by 7 bases and 4 bases, with 13 bases remaining between them. The CDR3 length is 13 residues. Germline CDR1 and CDR2: MNHEY and SVGAGI.

V usage is TRBV5-1 and J usage is TRBJ1-1; 8 bases align to TRBD1. Germline CDR1 is SGHRS and CDR2 is YFSETQ. The CDR3 loop spans 14 amino acids. V gave up 2 bases and J gave up 2 bases; unmatched junction bases: 2. As DNA, the CDR3 is TGCGCCAGCAGCTTTGACAGGGGAAACACTGAAGCTTTCTTT. It codes for CASSFDRGNTEAFF.

The chain is built from TRBV27 and TRBJ2-1; 9 positions match TRBD2. After removal of 1 base from V and 9 bases from J, the junction contained 7 bases not matched to a gene. Germline CDR1 MNHEY, CDR2 SMNVEV (reference sequence). This CDR3 spans 15 amino acids. In DNA, the CDR3 is TGTGCCAGCAGTTTATTGGCGGGAGGGCCGAGTGAGCAGTTCTTC. It yields the protein CASSLLAGGPSEQFF.

This chain uses TRBV6-6 with TRBJ1-5; TRBD1 aligns across 10 bases. The V gene's germline CDR1 is MNHNY and CDR2 SVGAGI (reference sequence). Trimming cost V 6 bases and J 6 bases; bases outside gene matches: 2. The CDR3 spans 13 residues. The CDR3 DNA reads as TGTGCCAGCAGCCGGACAGGGGGTCAGCCCCAGCATTTT. Protein sequence: CASSRTGGQPQHF.

This sequence joins TRBV10-3 and TRBJ2-3; 9 bases are a match to TRBD2. The CDR3 extends over 16 amino acids. The V and J ends lost 6 bases and 0 bases, in that order; junction bases with no gene match: 7. Germline V gene data show CDR1 as ENHRY and CDR2 as SYGVKD. For the CDR3, the DNA is TGTGCCATCAGCCTCGAACTAGCGGGCAGCACAGATACGCAGTATTTT. It is translated as CAISLELAGSTDTQYF.

The chain joins TRBV18 to TRBJ1-2, with 7 bases aligning to TRBD1. V shed 6 bases and J 6 bases; nucleotides not matched to a gene: 13. Germline V CDR1 and CDR2: KGHSH, LQKENI. This CDR3 contains 15 residues. The CDR3 coding sequence is TGTGCCAGCTCCCGCGGGACAGCCACACAAAATGGCTACACCTTC. It is translated as CASSRGTATQNGYTF.